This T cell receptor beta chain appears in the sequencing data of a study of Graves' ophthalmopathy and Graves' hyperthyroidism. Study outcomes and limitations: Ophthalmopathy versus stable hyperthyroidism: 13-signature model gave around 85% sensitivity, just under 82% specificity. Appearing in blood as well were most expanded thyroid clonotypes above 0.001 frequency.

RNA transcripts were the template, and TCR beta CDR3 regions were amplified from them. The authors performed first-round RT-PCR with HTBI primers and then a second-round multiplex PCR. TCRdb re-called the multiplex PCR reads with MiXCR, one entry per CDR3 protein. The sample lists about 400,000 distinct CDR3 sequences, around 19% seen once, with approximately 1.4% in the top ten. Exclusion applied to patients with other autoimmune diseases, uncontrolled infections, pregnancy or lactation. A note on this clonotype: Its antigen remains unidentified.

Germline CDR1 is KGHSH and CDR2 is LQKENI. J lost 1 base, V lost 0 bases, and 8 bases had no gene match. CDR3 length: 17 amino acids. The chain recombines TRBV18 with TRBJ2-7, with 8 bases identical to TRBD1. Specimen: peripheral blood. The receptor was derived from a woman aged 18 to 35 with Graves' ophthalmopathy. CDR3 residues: CASSPPIITGGSYEQYF. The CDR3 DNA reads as TGTGCCAGCTCACCACCGATCATAACAGGGGGTTCCTACGAGCAGTACTTC.